Shown below are 3 T cell receptor beta chains from a single sample sequenced in a study of blood T cell dynamics during melanoma immunotherapy. Time point of the sample: pre-treatment baseline. Only in-frame clones appear in the TCRdb table, and some are missing; sequencing was by immunoSEQ multiplex PCR. This sample has 17,000 or so clones, with roughly 84% found just once. The specimen comprised blood, sampled from a patient treated with checkpoint blockade. These receptors all stem from a human donor with melanoma.

This clone has just one count. This rearrangement joins TRBV6-4 to TRBJ2-1, with 11 nucleotides matching TRBD2. Germline V gene sequence: CDR1 MRHNA, CDR2 SNTAGT. The CDR3 consists of 19 residues. V was clipped by 6 bases and J by 4 bases; unmatched bases: 17. In nucleotides, the CDR3 is TGTGCCAGCAGCGCGGCACCCCTGGAGACTAGCGGGAAATACAATGAGCAGTTCTTC. Its protein is CASSAAPLETSGKYNEQFF.

V is TRBV19 and J is TRBJ2-1; 11 bases fit TRBD2. Per the germline V gene, CDR1 is LNHDA and CDR2 is SQIVND (reference sequence). Losses at the gene ends were 4 bases for V and 0 bases for J; bases not matched to a gene: 8. This CDR3 is 18 amino acids long. The CDR3 reads CASSSSGRASGSYNEQFF. DNA of the CDR3: TGTGCCAGTAGTAGTAGCGGGAGGGCCTCGGGCTCCTACAATGAGCAGTTCTTC.

This sequence joins TRBV28 and TRBJ1-5; 7 bases are shared with TRBD1. Germline-derived CDR1 and CDR2 are MDHEN and SYDVKM. The CDR3 spans 14 residues. V trimming: 5 bases; J trimming: 5 bases; junction bases outside the gene matches: 6. Here the CDR3 reads CASSPGGEDQPQHF. In DNA form, the CDR3 reads TGTGCCAGCAGTCCAGGGGGTGAAGATCAGCCCCAGCATTTT.